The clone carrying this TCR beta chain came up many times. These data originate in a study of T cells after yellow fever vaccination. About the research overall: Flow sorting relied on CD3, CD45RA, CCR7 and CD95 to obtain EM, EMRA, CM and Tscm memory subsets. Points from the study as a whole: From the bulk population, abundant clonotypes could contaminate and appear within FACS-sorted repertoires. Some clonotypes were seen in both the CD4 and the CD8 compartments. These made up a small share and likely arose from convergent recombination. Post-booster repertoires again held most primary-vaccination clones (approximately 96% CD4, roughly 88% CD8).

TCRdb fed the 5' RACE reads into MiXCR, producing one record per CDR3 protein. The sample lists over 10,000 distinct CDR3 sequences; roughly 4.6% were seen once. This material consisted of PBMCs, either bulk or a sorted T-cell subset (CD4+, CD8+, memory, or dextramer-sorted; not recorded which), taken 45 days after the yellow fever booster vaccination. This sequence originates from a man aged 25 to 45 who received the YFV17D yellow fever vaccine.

CDR3: CASRRLAGNYEQYF. In nucleotides, the CDR3 is TGTGCCAGCAGAAGACTAGCGGGAAACTACGAGCAGTACTTC. This chain uses TRBV6-2 or TRBV6-3 with TRBJ2-7; 11 bases map to TRBD2. The CDR3 is 14 amino acids. Germline trimming cut 6 bases from V and 3 bases from J; bases unmatched to any gene: 4. CDR1 MNHEY and CDR2 SVGEGT come from the germline V gene.